This passage covers 20 T cell receptor beta chains from one sample sequenced in a study of T cells in Graves' hyperthyroidism and ophthalmopathy. Authors of the study amplified TCR beta CDR3 regions from RNA transcripts. RT-PCR in the first round (using the HTBI primer set) targeted the TCR CDR3. MiXCR, run by TCRdb on the multiplex PCR reads, gives a single entry per CDR3 protein. Of about 560,000 distinct CDR3 sequences listed, about 15% are singletons. The specimen was blood. These receptors came from a woman aged 25 to 39 with Graves' hyperthyroidism.

This clonotype was detected ten times or more. The genes are TRBV7-8 and TRBJ2-1, with 9 bases matching TRBD2. Germline CDR1 reads SGHVS; CDR2 reads FQNEAQ. CDR3 length: 15 amino acids. The junction had 5 bases not matched to a gene; V was cut back by 5 bases and J by 3 bases. CDR3 DNA sequence: TGTGCCAGCAGCGGGGGCGGGAGGGTCTACAATGAGCAGTTCTTC. It encodes CASSGGGRVYNEQFF. Using reference TRBV7-8 and TRBJ2-1 for the parts outside the CDR3, the full variable domain is GAGVSQSPRYKVAKRGQDVALRCDPISGHVSLFWYQQALGQGPEFLTYFQNEAQLDKSGLPSDRFFAERPEGSVSTLKIQRTQQEDSAVYLCASSGGGRVYNEQFFGPGTRLTVL.

The chain uses TRBV15 and TRBJ2-4, with TRBD2 as a possible D gene (6 bases). The CDR3 totals 15 residues. Germline V gene lookup returns CDR1 LNHNV and CDR2 YYDKDF (reference sequence). Trimming removed 8 bases at V and 0 bases at J, with 14 bases between. CDR3 loop: CATRGGELAKNIQYF. DNA for the CDR3: TGTGCCACCCGGGGCGGGGAACTAGCCAAAAACATTCAGTACTTC.

This chain joins TRBV11-2 and TRBJ2-2; 16 nucleotides align to TRBD2. This CDR3 is 17 amino acids long. Germline CDR1 is SGHAT and CDR2 is FQNNGV. V lost 4 bases, J lost 7 bases, and 6 bases stayed unmatched. CDR3 nucleotides: TGTGCCAGCAGCTGGGGACTAGCGGGAGGGTATGTCGGGGAGCTGTTTTTT. Its protein product is CASSWGLAGGYVGELFF.

This chain links TRBV5-6 with TRBJ2-5; either TRBD1 or TRBD2 may fit D (5 bases each). Germline values: CDR1 SGHDT, CDR2 YYEEEE. V was pared by 0 bases and J by 5 bases, with 14 bases between. This CDR3 region has 15 residues. CDR3 DNA sequence: TGTGCCAGCAGCTTGGTGGGGGTTGATATGGAGACCCAGTACTTC. Residues: CASSLVGVDMETQYF.

In this sample, this clonotype turned up many times. V gene TRBV3-1 combines with J gene TRBJ1-1, with D unresolved. From germline, CDR1 is LGHDT and CDR2 YNNKEL (reference sequence). V was cut by 4 bases and J by 1 base, with 10 bases left in between. The CDR3 totals 14 residues. The chain's CDR3 is CASSPYEANTEAFF. As DNA, the CDR3 is TGTGCCAGCAGCCCCTATGAGGCGAACACTGAAGCTTTCTTT. Full variable domain (outside the CDR3, taken from reference TRBV3-1 and TRBJ1-1): DTAVSQTPKYLVTQMGNDKSIKCEQNLGHDTMYWYKQDSKKFLKIMFSYNNKELIINETVPNRFSPKSPDKAHLNLHINSLELGDSAVYFCASSPYEANTEAFFGQGTRLTVV.

The rearrangement uses TRBV6-1 and TRBJ1-5; TRBD1 is a possible D gene (6 bases). The ends were cut back, 6 bases at V and 7 bases at J, with 22 bases in the middle. In germline, CDR1 is MNHNS, CDR2 SASEGT. The CDR3 is made up of 16 amino acids. CDR3 DNA: TGTGCCAGCAGCGAGCGAGGGGGGTTTGATAAGCAGCCCCAGCATTTT. The encoded protein is CASSERGGFDKQPQHF.

This clonotype was detected ten times or more. V and J are TRBV5-1 and TRBJ2-1; no firm D call. The CDR3 extends over 12 amino acids. The germline V and J ends were trimmed by 0 bases and 10 bases, with 8 bases remaining between them. Germline V gene sequence: CDR1 SGHRS, CDR2 YFSETQ. The CDR3 DNA sequence: TGCGCCAGCAGCTTGGGGACGCGAGAGCAGTTCTTC. Translated: CASSLGTREQFF.

The J gene is TRBJ1-2, the V gene TRBV2; the D gene is possibly TRBD1 (6 bases). The V gene lost 11 bases and the J gene lost 4 bases, with 11 bases spanning the gap. This CDR3 is 11 amino acids long. Germline-derived CDR1 and CDR2 are SNHLY and FYNNEI. DNA of the CDR3: TGTGCCCAAGAGGGGGGCTATGGCTACACCTTC. This gives the protein CAQEGGYGYTF.

This clonotype was detected only a few times. The V and J genes are TRBV24-1 and TRBJ2-1; D unclear. The germline V and J ends were trimmed by 0 bases and 9 bases, with 14 bases remaining between them. The CDR3 extends over 15 amino acids. In germline, CDR1 is KGHDR, CDR2 SFDVKD. This CDR3 is CATSDLQFGMGEQFF. Written as DNA, the CDR3 is TGTGCCACCAGTGATTTGCAATTTGGGATGGGTGAGCAGTTCTTC.

The table lists this clonotype with a few counts. The chain recombines TRBV2 with TRBJ2-7, with D unresolved. The germline V gene has CDR1 SNHLY and CDR2 FYNNEI. The V gene lost 7 bases and the J gene lost 7 bases, with 20 bases spanning the gap. The CDR3 has 14 residues. CDR3 DNA sequence: TGTGCCAGCATCCTCACCCCGGTCTCAAGGGAGCAGTACTTC. Protein product: CASILTPVSREQYF.

This clonotype was observed many times. This chain links TRBV30 with TRBJ2-1; 9 bases agree with TRBD2. CDR3 length: 15 residues. Germline V gene lookup returns CDR1 GTSNPN and CDR2 SVGIG (reference sequence). J was trimmed by 7 bases and V by 4 bases; bases with no gene match: 11. The CDR3 DNA is TGTGCCTGGAACCGTGGCGGGAGGGTGGGGAATGAGCAGTTCTTC. This translates into CAWNRGGRVGNEQFF.

This clonotype was seen at least ten times. V and J are TRBV6-1 and TRBJ2-7; D may correspond to TRBD1 or TRBD2 (5 bases each). Trimming removed 7 bases at V and 2 bases at J, with 21 bases between. The CDR3 covers 16 residues. Germline lookup yields CDR1 MNHNS and CDR2 SASEGT. CDR3 loop: CASTLASGTAAYEQYF. The DNA for the CDR3 is TGTGCCAGCACTCTCGCATCTGGGACCGCCGCCTACGAGCAGTACTTC.

This clonotype was observed many times. The V call is TRBV6-1, the J call TRBJ2-1, with 9 bases aligning to TRBD1. CDR1 is MNHNS, CDR2 SASEGT, per germline. The CDR3 has 15 residues. After removal of 3 bases from V and 3 bases from J, the junction contained 3 bases not matched to a gene. CDR3 sequence: CASSEWDRVYNEQFF. Here the CDR3 DNA reads TGTGCCAGCAGTGAGTGGGACAGGGTCTACAATGAGCAGTTCTTC.

This clonotype occurred many times. The rearrangement joins TRBV20-1 to TRBJ2-7; the match to TRBD2 covers 11 bases. The V segment lost 3 bases and the J segment 4 bases; nucleotides outside the gene matches: 11. Per the germline V gene, CDR1 is DFQATT and CDR2 is SNEGSKA (reference sequence). The CDR3 spans 16 residues. CDR3 region: CSASHLLAGVPYEQYF. The CDR3 nucleotides are TGCAGTGCTAGTCATCTACTAGCGGGAGTACCTTACGAGCAGTACTTC.

At least ten counts were recorded for this clonotype. The J gene is TRBJ2-2, the V gene TRBV6-4; no clear D. The V end lost 2 bases, the J end lost 3 bases, and 7 bases lay between the germline ends. The CDR3 has 14 residues. The germline V gene has CDR1 MRHNA and CDR2 SNTAGT. For the CDR3, the DNA is TGTGCCAGCAGTGACGGCGGAGACACCGGGGAGCTGTTTTTT. Translation: CASSDGGDTGELFF.

In its sample, this clonotype was seen many times. This rearrangement joins TRBV27 to TRBJ2-7; no clear D. This CDR3 spans 15 amino acids. Germline assignment: CDR1 MNHEY and CDR2 SMNVEV (reference sequence). V lost 6 bases and J 0 bases, leaving 15 bases between the germline ends. CDR3 amino acids: CASSKVLPSSYEQYF. In nucleotides, the CDR3 is TGTGCCAGCAGCAAAGTACTCCCCAGCTCCTACGAGCAGTACTTC.

This clonotype was picked up many times. V is TRBV3-1 and J is TRBJ1-1, with D tentatively TRBD1 (5 bases). Germline V lookup: CDR1 LGHDT, CDR2 YNNKEL (reference sequence). This CDR3 region has 14 residues. The V end lost 11 bases, the J end lost 4 bases, and 20 bases lay between the germline ends. The CDR3 sequence is CAVAQSGRGTEAFF. CDR3 DNA: TGTGCCGTAGCCCAGTCCGGTAGGGGCACTGAAGCTTTCTTT. The entire variable domain, with the rest obtained from reference TRBV3-1 and TRBJ1-1, is as follows: DTAVSQTPKYLVTQMGNDKSIKCEQNLGHDTMYWYKQDSKKFLKIMFSYNNKELIINETVPNRFSPKSPDKAHLNLHINSLELGDSAVYFCAVAQSGRGTEAFFGQGTRLTVV.

This clonotype has at least ten counts. The chain carries TRBV28 and TRBJ2-1; 14 nucleotides agree with TRBD2. The CDR3 is 18 residues long. Germline V CDR1 and CDR2: MDHEN, SYDVKM. V lost 4 bases and J lost 6; bases outside the gene matches: 11. The CDR3 sequence is CASSYLGLAGAPGNEQFF. The CDR3 coding sequence is TGTGCCAGCAGTTACCTGGGACTAGCGGGAGCCCCGGGCAATGAGCAGTTCTTC.

This clonotype was seen repeatedly, ten times or more. The rearrangement joins TRBV2 to TRBJ1-2, with D hard to call. Germline CDR1 reads SNHLY; CDR2 reads FYNNEI. V was trimmed by 5 bases and J by 2 bases, leaving 9 bases between them. This CDR3 has 13 residues. The CDR3 nucleotides are TGTGCCAGCAGTTGGAGGACCAACTATGGCTACACCTTC. Encoded protein: CASSWRTNYGYTF.

Worth noting for this clonotype: It may be a read error: a sequence one base away is much more abundant. This chain uses TRBV6-5 with TRBJ2-2; 8 nucleotides match TRBD1. The CDR3 is 16 amino acids. J gave up 2 bases and V 2 bases, and 4 bases lay outside the gene matches. Germline lookup yields CDR1 MNHEY and CDR2 SVGAGI. CDR3 protein: CASSYNSGGNTGELFF. CDR3 coding DNA: TGTGCCAGCAGTTACAACTCAGGGGGCAACACCGGGGAGCTGTTTTTT.